One sample yielded the 5 T cell receptor beta chains listed below, sequenced in a study of monozygotic twins with inflammatory bowel disease. TCRdb re-called the 5' RACE reads and shows each CDR3 protein once, DNA omitted. This table holds about 420,000 distinct CDR3 sequences. The sample comprised blood. The receptor set was obtained from a human donor with ulcerative colitis or Crohn's disease, or a healthy co-twin of an affected twin (not recorded which).

The chain joins TRBV12-3 or TRBV12-4 to TRBJ2-4; TCRdb names TRBD2, which stays unverified in the absence of DNA. The length of the CDR3 is 16 residues. CDR3 region: CASSPTSGRTKNIQYF.

The chain is built from TRBV11-2 and TRBJ2-3; the D call of TRBD2 rests on TCRdb alone, since no DNA is present to check it. This CDR3 is built from 17 residues. Germline V gives CDR1 SGHAT, CDR2 FQNNGV. CDR3 in amino acids: CASSLDPGLAGSDTQYF.

The CDR3 loop is CASSQDWLGAYEQYF. J is TRBJ2-7 and V is TRBV14; TCRdb gives TRBD1 as the D gene, but with no DNA this cannot be confirmed. Per the germline V gene, CDR1 is SGHDN and CDR2 is FVKESK. This CDR3 region has 15 residues.

V and J are TRBV12-3 or TRBV12-4 and TRBJ2-3; as DNA is missing, the TRBD1 call by TCRdb cannot be tested. CDR3 size: 13 residues. The CDR3 reads CASRQGSTDTQYF.

The chain employs TRBV5-5 and TRBJ2-6; TCRdb's D gene call, TRBD1, goes unchecked for lack of DNA. CDR3 length: 17 amino acids. Germline-derived CDR1 and CDR2 are SGHKS and YYEKEE (reference sequence). The CDR3 here is CASSLYRGAVGANVLTF.